This TCR beta chain was captured by sequencing in a study of cytomegalovirus exposure and HLA in healthy donors. PCR employed 60 Vbeta and 13 Jbeta primers. This table comes from immunoSEQ multiplex PCR, and its TCRdb copy is limited to in-frame clones, with some not included. Its listing shows 220,000 or so clones. Findings of the study overall: In an earlier analysis, most TCR beta V segments were productive about 87% or about 30% of the time. Later analysis showed most CMV-associated TCR beta chains appearing HLA-restricted. It was reportedly the case that the classifier diagnosed cytomegalovirus status with high specificity and sensitivity.

The V gene's germline CDR1 is MDHEN and CDR2 SYDVKM. The V end lost 6 bases, the J end lost 0 bases, and 15 bases lay between the germline ends. The CDR3 spans 15 residues. Points on this clone: Antigen: not known.

This chain links TRBV28 with TRBJ2-7; D ambiguous. Sequencing used PBMCs. The TCR sequence derives from a girl aged 2 to 9 in good health and CMV-seropositive. The CDR3 DNA sequence: TGTGCCAGCAGGGCCGCCAGTCAAAGCTCCTACGAGCAGTACTTC. It is translated as CASRAASQSSYEQYF.